This entry lists 14 T cell receptor beta chains sequenced from one sample in a study of T cell responses to AZD1222 COVID-19 vaccine (dated by TCRdb to the early 2020s). Libraries were built with the immunoSEQ multiplex PCR assay. TCRdb stores this immuneACCESS table with in-frame sequences only. Part of the clones is absent; in the studies checked, under half of the shortfall reflects unresolved V genes, and no reason is known for the rest. The sample data list 140,000 or so clones, and under 95% of these were observed just once. About 1.8% of the sample comes from the top ten. This specimen's time point label, interpreted: about 28 days (+/-7) after the second vaccine dose. The input for sequencing was peripheral blood, taken 28 days after the second AZD1222 dose. The receptors were gathered from an adult who received the AZD1222 COVID-19 vaccine.

This clone was found once. This chain joins TRBV6-5 and TRBJ1-2; TRBD1 matches at 7 bases. This CDR3 has 14 amino acids. The V segment lost 2 bases and the J segment 6 bases; nucleotides outside the gene matches: 6. CDR1 and CDR2 from the germline V gene are MNHEY and SVGAGI. CDR3 sequence: CASSYTAGGNGYTF. In DNA, the CDR3 is TGTGCCAGCAGTTACACCGCAGGGGGGAATGGCTACACCTTC.

This chain links TRBV29-1 with TRBJ1-2; D unresolved. Trimming cost V 7 bases and J 3 bases, with 12 bases left between them. The germline CDR1 and CDR2 sequences are SQVTM and ANQGSEA. The CDR3 loop spans 12 amino acids. The DNA for the CDR3 is TGCAGCGCCCCACTAAGGGACTATGGCTACACCTTC. This codes for CSAPLRDYGYTF.

The chain employs TRBV27 and TRBJ2-3, with no clear D. With 0 bases removed from V and 2 bases from J, the gap between germline ends came to 18 bases. The germline gives CDR1 MNHEY, CDR2 SMNVEV (reference sequence). The CDR3 is 18 amino acids. The CDR3: CASSLSRTNKGYTDTQYF. DNA for the CDR3: TGTGCCAGCAGTTTATCCAGGACCAATAAAGGGTACACAGATACGCAGTATTTT.

This clone is a singleton in its sample. The rearrangement joins TRBV6-4 to TRBJ2-5, with unresolved D. The CDR3 is made up of 13 amino acids. Trimming removed 0 bases at V and 7 bases at J, with 9 bases between. CDR1 is MRHNA, CDR2 SNTAGT, per germline. The CDR3 DNA reads TGTGCCAGCAGTGACTCCCCCTTCGGGACCCAGTACTTC. Translated, it gives CASSDSPFGTQYF.

This clone has just a few counts. The V gene is TRBV4-2, the J gene TRBJ2-7; 9 positions match TRBD2. Germline loops: CDR1 LGHNA, CDR2 YNFKEQ. The CDR3 contains 13 residues. V was clipped by 4 bases and J by 5 bases; unmatched bases: 3. The CDR3 sequence is CASSLGLADEQYF. The CDR3 nucleotides read TGTGCCAGCAGCCTGGGACTAGCTGACGAGCAGTACTTC.

The V and J genes are TRBV5-4 and TRBJ1-5; D unclear. From germline, CDR1 is SGHNT and CDR2 YYREEE (reference sequence). V lost 4 bases to trimming and J lost 4 bases, with 15 bases between them. This CDR3 is built from 15 residues. Here the CDR3 reads CASSQSLEPNQPQHF. CDR3 DNA sequence: TGTGCCAGCAGCCAAAGCTTGGAACCGAATCAGCCCCAGCATTTT.

The V call is TRBV19, the J call TRBJ1-2; TRBD1 agrees at 9 bases. The V segment lost 2 bases and the J segment 5 bases; nucleotides outside the gene matches: 9. This CDR3 is 16 amino acids long. Germline CDR1 LNHDA, CDR2 SQIVND (reference sequence). The CDR3: CASSITGTGLEYGYTF. CDR3 in DNA: TGTGCCAGTAGTATAACCGGGACAGGGTTGGAATATGGCTACACCTTC.

This chain connects TRBV11-3 to TRBJ2-1; 7 bases are a match to TRBD2. The germline V gene has CDR1 SGHNT and CDR2 YENEEA. This CDR3 region has 13 residues. The ends lost 2 bases at V and 7 bases at J; junction bases unmatched: 2. The DNA for the CDR3 is TGTGCCAGCAGCTTACCCGGGGGGAATGAGCAGTTCTTC. Its protein is CASSLPGGNEQFF.

J is TRBJ1-5 and V is TRBV6-2 or TRBV6-3; 12 bases are a match to TRBD1. Looked up from germline, CDR1 is MNHEY and CDR2 is SVGEGT. The CDR3 spans 17 residues. V shed 2 bases and J 7 bases; nucleotides not matched to a gene: 9. The CDR3 loop is CASSYPRGQGAGQPQHF. DNA of the CDR3: TGTGCCAGCAGTTACCCGCGGGGACAGGGGGCAGGGCAGCCCCAGCATTTT.

This chain joins TRBV28 and TRBJ2-1; TRBD1 matches at 10 bases. V lost 7 bases to trimming and J lost 8 bases; unmatched junction nucleotides: 14. This CDR3 region has 16 residues. Germline V lookup: CDR1 MDHEN, CDR2 SYDVKM. CDR3 sequence reads: CASTEVGTGVGDEQFF. The CDR3 nucleotides read TGTGCCAGCACCGAAGTGGGGACAGGGGTTGGCGATGAGCAGTTCTTC.

This chain joins TRBV6-2 or TRBV6-3 and TRBJ2-1; 11 bases are a match to TRBD2. The germline V gene has CDR1 MNHEY and CDR2 SVGEGT. The ends lost 2 bases at V and 7 bases at J; junction bases unmatched: 7. The CDR3 covers 16 residues. CDR3 residues: CASSYPGLAVLNEQFF. The CDR3 DNA is TGTGCCAGCAGTTACCCGGGACTAGCGGTACTGAATGAGCAGTTCTTC.

This clone has just one count. The CDR3 sequence is CASSDVHTDTQYF. CDR3 DNA: TGTGCCAGCAGTGATGTCCACACAGATACGCAGTATTTT. The chain recombines TRBV6-4 with TRBJ2-3; D is uncertain. This CDR3 has 13 amino acids. Per germline, CDR1 MRHNA and CDR2 SNTAGT. Between the trimmed V and J ends, which lost 3 bases and 2 bases, there was a span of 6 bases.

The chain links TRBV12-3 or TRBV12-4 to TRBJ2-5; tentative D call: TRBD2 (6 bases). This CDR3 is 13 amino acids long. V lost 6 bases and J 2 bases, leaving 10 bases between the germline ends. As DNA, the CDR3 is TGTGCCAGCAGCCTTGGGACTCAAGAGACCCAGTACTTC. It translates to CASSLGTQETQYF.

CDR3 nucleotide sequence: TGTGCCAGCAGCTTCAACCCACAGGGGCGAACTGAAGCTTTCTTT. It is translated as CASSFNPQGRTEAFF. V usage is TRBV5-5 and J usage is TRBJ1-1, with 7 bases identical to TRBD1. Germline-derived CDR1 and CDR2 are SGHKS and YYEKEE (reference sequence). J lost 5 bases, V lost 2 bases, and 9 bases had no gene match. This CDR3 comprises 15 residues.